This T cell receptor (beta chain) was profiled in a study of T cell responses to AZD1222 COVID-19 vaccine. CDR3 length equals 11 residues. Trimming removed 4 bases from V and 11 bases from J, with 11 bases in between. Germline V gene data show CDR1 as SGHDN and CDR2 as FVKESK. Clones were sequenced by immunoSEQ multiplex PCR, and TCRdb holds only the in-frame ones, with some missing. Among about 110,000 clones listed, 70% to 90% were seen once. Source: peripheral blood, taken 28 days after the second AZD1222 dose. The TCR sequence derives from an adult who received the AZD1222 COVID-19 vaccine. The chain couples TRBV14 to TRBJ1-1; D is perhaps TRBD1 (5 bases). CDR3 residues: CASSRRDRAFF. CDR3 in DNA: TGTGCCAGCAGCCGCCGGGACCGCGCTTTCTTT.